This TCR beta chain was documented in a study of identical twins. Study-wide results and limits: Beta clonotypes that were abundant in cord blood contained fewer insertions, a pattern absent from memory repertoires. Cross-sectional statistics, not tracking of the same donors, supported the conclusions. Part of the zero-insertion signal could reflect confounding by invariant MAIT and iNKT cells.

CDR3 length equals 18 residues. The ends lost 2 bases at V and 3 bases at J; junction bases unmatched: 11. Germline V CDR1 and CDR2: SEHNR, FQNEAQ (reference sequence). Template switching added a universal primer binding site, and final cDNA carried unique molecular identifiers. In TCRdb, the 5' RACE reads were re-called with MiXCR into one record per CDR3 protein. The sample consists of 1.5 million to 2 million distinct CDR3 sequences, around a third of them appearing once. As to this clonotype: The target antigen is unknown.

Material: cord blood. This rearrangement joins TRBV7-9 to TRBJ2-1; 9 nucleotides agree with TRBD2. The receptor was isolated from a newborn girl in good health. For the CDR3, the DNA is TGTGCCAGCAGCTTATTTATGGGTAGCGGGGGCGTCTACAATGAGCAGTTCTTC. This translates into CASSLFMGSGGVYNEQFF. Looking up the rest from reference TRBV7-9 and TRBJ2-1 gives the full variable domain: DTGVSQNPRHKITKRGQNVTFRCDPISEHNRLYWYRQTLGQGPEFLTYFQNEAQLEKSRLLSDRFSAERPKGSFSTLEIQRTEQGDSAMYLCASSLFMGSGGVYNEQFFGPGTRLTVL.